This T cell receptor beta chain was found in a study of PD-1 blockade in classical Hodgkin lymphoma. The germline gives CDR1 SGHDT, CDR2 YYEEEE. The CDR3 has 13 residues. V lost 7 bases to trimming and J lost 2 bases, with 12 bases between them. Following autologous stem cell transplantation, relapse occurred in every patient, and exposure to brentuximab vedotin varied. Profiling relied on immunoSEQ multiplex PCR, and the TCRdb table lists in-frame clones only, not all of them. The table has over 20,000 clones, over 70% seen once. The rearrangement uses TRBV5-6 and TRBJ2-5, with D perhaps matching TRBD1 (6 bases). The receptor was derived from a human donor with classical Hodgkin lymphoma. Sequences were derived from peripheral blood mononuclear cells (PBMCs), sampled before the second cycle of nivolumab. The CDR3 region is CASLQGKQETQYF. Here the CDR3 DNA reads TGTGCCAGCCTGCAGGGGAAGCAAGAGACCCAGTACTTC.